Following are 5 T cell receptor beta chains from one sample sequenced in a study of blood T cell repertoires in COVID-19. Assay: immunoSEQ multiplex PCR; the TCRdb copy retains only in-frame clones and omits some. The sample comprises hundreds of thousands of clones, more than 70% of which are singletons, and more than 0.95% rests with the top ten. The sequenced material came from peripheral blood. The receptors were gathered from a woman aged 40 to 49 who had recovered from COVID-19.

The V gene is TRBV14, the J gene TRBJ2-1, with 7 bases fitting TRBD2. This CDR3 contains 16 residues. CDR1 is SGHDN and CDR2 is FVKESK in the germline V gene. With V trimmed by 6 bases and J by 5 bases, 13 bases remained unmatched. The CDR3 loop reads CASSRRLQRGHNEQFF. CDR3 nucleotides: TGTGCCAGCAGTCGACGACTCCAGCGGGGCCACAATGAGCAGTTCTTC.

The chain uses TRBV6-5 and TRBJ2-7; TRBD1 aligns across 9 bases. Germline CDR1 and CDR2: MNHEY and SVGAGI. The CDR3 consists of 14 residues. The J segment lost 4 bases and the V segment lost 7 bases, leaving 8 bases of the junction unmatched. CDR3 nucleotide sequence: TGTGCCAGCAAGCGACAGGGGGTTGTTTACGAGCAGTACTTC. The encoded protein is CASKRQGVVYEQYF.

This chain connects TRBV12-3 or TRBV12-4 to TRBJ1-1; TRBD1 might be the D (5 bases). V was clipped by 7 bases and J by 4 bases, with 13 bases between them. This CDR3 has 13 amino acids. CDR3 DNA sequence: TGTGCCAGCACCCGGGGGAGCGGCACTGAAGCTTTCTTT. Protein product: CASTRGSGTEAFF.

The V call is TRBV2, the J call TRBJ2-7, with 11 bases matching TRBD2. Per germline, CDR1 SNHLY and CDR2 FYNNEI. This CDR3 is built from 13 residues. V shed 6 bases and J 13 bases; nucleotides not matched to a gene: 11. CDR3 in amino acids: CASSKLAGDEGYF. The CDR3 bases are TGTGCCAGCAGCAAACTAGCGGGAGATGAAGGATACTTC.

CDR3 sequence reads: CASSSGPTGGYTF. The CDR3 DNA follows: TGTGCCAGCAGCTCCGGCCCGACGGGAGGCTACACCTTC. The genes are TRBV7-9 and TRBJ1-2, with D unclear. Germline V gene data show CDR1 as SEHNR and CDR2 as FQNEAQ (reference sequence). Between the trimmed V and J ends, which lost 4 bases and 8 bases, there was a span of 14 bases. The CDR3 is made up of 13 amino acids.